Below, one TCR beta chain is given with its context. The antigen remains undetermined. This entry belongs to a study of CD8+ T cells in alopecia areata. As for the study in general: Treatment ran 6 to 18 months, with 6 months of follow-up afterward.

Trimming pared 1 base from V and 10 bases from J, leaving 28 bases between. CDR1 is SGHVS and CDR2 is FQNEAQ in the germline V gene. The length of the CDR3 is 18 residues. Study-wide results and limits: Numerous expanded lesional clones remained in scalp and blood during tofacitinib. Treatment with tofacitinib significantly lowered scalp clonality and reduced expanded CD8+ clones among the top 100.

Once RNA had been extracted, it was reverse transcribed into cDNA to act as the sequencing template. Profiled with immunoSEQ multiplex PCR; TCRdb holds only in-frame clones, not every one. Here the sample spans about 76,000 clones, approximately 64% being singletons. The sample's treatment: oral pan-JAK inhibitor, 5-10 mg twice daily. This sequence originates from a human donor with alopecia areata. The specimen comprised CD8+ T cells sorted from blood, sampled at week 24, from a patient treated with tofacitinib. This chain joins TRBV7-8 and TRBJ1-2; no clear D gene. CDR3 nucleotides: TGTGCCAGCAGCTTAGATCTCTACCCGGTGCCGCCCAGTATTGACTACACCTTC. Its translation is CASSLDLYPVPPSIDYTF.